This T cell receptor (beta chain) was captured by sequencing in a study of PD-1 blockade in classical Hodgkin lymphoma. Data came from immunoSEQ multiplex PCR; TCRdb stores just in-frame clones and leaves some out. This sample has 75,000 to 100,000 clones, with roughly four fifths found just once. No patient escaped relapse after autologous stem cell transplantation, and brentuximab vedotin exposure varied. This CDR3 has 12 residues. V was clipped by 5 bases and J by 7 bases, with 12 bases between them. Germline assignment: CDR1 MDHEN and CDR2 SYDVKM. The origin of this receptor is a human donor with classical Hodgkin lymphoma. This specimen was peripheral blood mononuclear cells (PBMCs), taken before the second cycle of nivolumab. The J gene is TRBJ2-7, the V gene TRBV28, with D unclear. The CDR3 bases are TGTGCCAGCAGTCCACCTTCTAAGGAGCAGTACTTC. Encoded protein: CASSPPSKEQYF.